This paragraph reports one T cell receptor beta chain. What it recognizes is unknown. The source of the sample is a study of beta chain features in type 1 diabetes. Study summary: All samples together contributed around 98,000,000 sorted cells for examination.

This CDR3 comprises 15 residues. V lost 2 bases, J lost 7 bases, and 6 bases stayed unmatched. The germline V gene has CDR1 SGHAT and CDR2 FQNNGV. Sorting gave populations that all exceeded 95% purity. TCRB transcripts that were expressed got sequenced, as all of the isolated RNA had been reverse transcribed. The assay was immunoSEQ multiplex PCR, and TCRdb's table has in-frame clones only and misses some. The table shows a few hundred thousand clones, with 24% occurring only once. Study outcomes and limitations: Naive, central memory and Treg TCRB repertoires appeared more alike in patients than in healthy donors. Shortening of TCRB CDR3s, moderate but significant, appeared in all four CD4+ subsets of Type 1 diabetes patients. Diminished insertions and augmented deletions at VDJ junctions characterized type 1 diabetes patients.

The source of this sequence is a woman aged 30 to 39 with type 1 diabetes. The specimen was naive CD4+ T cells from blood. The V call is TRBV11-2, the J call TRBJ2-1; 9 nucleotides match TRBD2. This CDR3 is CASSLSGLALNEQFF. The CDR3 region has the DNA TGTGCCAGCAGCTTAAGTGGACTAGCGTTGAATGAGCAGTTCTTC.